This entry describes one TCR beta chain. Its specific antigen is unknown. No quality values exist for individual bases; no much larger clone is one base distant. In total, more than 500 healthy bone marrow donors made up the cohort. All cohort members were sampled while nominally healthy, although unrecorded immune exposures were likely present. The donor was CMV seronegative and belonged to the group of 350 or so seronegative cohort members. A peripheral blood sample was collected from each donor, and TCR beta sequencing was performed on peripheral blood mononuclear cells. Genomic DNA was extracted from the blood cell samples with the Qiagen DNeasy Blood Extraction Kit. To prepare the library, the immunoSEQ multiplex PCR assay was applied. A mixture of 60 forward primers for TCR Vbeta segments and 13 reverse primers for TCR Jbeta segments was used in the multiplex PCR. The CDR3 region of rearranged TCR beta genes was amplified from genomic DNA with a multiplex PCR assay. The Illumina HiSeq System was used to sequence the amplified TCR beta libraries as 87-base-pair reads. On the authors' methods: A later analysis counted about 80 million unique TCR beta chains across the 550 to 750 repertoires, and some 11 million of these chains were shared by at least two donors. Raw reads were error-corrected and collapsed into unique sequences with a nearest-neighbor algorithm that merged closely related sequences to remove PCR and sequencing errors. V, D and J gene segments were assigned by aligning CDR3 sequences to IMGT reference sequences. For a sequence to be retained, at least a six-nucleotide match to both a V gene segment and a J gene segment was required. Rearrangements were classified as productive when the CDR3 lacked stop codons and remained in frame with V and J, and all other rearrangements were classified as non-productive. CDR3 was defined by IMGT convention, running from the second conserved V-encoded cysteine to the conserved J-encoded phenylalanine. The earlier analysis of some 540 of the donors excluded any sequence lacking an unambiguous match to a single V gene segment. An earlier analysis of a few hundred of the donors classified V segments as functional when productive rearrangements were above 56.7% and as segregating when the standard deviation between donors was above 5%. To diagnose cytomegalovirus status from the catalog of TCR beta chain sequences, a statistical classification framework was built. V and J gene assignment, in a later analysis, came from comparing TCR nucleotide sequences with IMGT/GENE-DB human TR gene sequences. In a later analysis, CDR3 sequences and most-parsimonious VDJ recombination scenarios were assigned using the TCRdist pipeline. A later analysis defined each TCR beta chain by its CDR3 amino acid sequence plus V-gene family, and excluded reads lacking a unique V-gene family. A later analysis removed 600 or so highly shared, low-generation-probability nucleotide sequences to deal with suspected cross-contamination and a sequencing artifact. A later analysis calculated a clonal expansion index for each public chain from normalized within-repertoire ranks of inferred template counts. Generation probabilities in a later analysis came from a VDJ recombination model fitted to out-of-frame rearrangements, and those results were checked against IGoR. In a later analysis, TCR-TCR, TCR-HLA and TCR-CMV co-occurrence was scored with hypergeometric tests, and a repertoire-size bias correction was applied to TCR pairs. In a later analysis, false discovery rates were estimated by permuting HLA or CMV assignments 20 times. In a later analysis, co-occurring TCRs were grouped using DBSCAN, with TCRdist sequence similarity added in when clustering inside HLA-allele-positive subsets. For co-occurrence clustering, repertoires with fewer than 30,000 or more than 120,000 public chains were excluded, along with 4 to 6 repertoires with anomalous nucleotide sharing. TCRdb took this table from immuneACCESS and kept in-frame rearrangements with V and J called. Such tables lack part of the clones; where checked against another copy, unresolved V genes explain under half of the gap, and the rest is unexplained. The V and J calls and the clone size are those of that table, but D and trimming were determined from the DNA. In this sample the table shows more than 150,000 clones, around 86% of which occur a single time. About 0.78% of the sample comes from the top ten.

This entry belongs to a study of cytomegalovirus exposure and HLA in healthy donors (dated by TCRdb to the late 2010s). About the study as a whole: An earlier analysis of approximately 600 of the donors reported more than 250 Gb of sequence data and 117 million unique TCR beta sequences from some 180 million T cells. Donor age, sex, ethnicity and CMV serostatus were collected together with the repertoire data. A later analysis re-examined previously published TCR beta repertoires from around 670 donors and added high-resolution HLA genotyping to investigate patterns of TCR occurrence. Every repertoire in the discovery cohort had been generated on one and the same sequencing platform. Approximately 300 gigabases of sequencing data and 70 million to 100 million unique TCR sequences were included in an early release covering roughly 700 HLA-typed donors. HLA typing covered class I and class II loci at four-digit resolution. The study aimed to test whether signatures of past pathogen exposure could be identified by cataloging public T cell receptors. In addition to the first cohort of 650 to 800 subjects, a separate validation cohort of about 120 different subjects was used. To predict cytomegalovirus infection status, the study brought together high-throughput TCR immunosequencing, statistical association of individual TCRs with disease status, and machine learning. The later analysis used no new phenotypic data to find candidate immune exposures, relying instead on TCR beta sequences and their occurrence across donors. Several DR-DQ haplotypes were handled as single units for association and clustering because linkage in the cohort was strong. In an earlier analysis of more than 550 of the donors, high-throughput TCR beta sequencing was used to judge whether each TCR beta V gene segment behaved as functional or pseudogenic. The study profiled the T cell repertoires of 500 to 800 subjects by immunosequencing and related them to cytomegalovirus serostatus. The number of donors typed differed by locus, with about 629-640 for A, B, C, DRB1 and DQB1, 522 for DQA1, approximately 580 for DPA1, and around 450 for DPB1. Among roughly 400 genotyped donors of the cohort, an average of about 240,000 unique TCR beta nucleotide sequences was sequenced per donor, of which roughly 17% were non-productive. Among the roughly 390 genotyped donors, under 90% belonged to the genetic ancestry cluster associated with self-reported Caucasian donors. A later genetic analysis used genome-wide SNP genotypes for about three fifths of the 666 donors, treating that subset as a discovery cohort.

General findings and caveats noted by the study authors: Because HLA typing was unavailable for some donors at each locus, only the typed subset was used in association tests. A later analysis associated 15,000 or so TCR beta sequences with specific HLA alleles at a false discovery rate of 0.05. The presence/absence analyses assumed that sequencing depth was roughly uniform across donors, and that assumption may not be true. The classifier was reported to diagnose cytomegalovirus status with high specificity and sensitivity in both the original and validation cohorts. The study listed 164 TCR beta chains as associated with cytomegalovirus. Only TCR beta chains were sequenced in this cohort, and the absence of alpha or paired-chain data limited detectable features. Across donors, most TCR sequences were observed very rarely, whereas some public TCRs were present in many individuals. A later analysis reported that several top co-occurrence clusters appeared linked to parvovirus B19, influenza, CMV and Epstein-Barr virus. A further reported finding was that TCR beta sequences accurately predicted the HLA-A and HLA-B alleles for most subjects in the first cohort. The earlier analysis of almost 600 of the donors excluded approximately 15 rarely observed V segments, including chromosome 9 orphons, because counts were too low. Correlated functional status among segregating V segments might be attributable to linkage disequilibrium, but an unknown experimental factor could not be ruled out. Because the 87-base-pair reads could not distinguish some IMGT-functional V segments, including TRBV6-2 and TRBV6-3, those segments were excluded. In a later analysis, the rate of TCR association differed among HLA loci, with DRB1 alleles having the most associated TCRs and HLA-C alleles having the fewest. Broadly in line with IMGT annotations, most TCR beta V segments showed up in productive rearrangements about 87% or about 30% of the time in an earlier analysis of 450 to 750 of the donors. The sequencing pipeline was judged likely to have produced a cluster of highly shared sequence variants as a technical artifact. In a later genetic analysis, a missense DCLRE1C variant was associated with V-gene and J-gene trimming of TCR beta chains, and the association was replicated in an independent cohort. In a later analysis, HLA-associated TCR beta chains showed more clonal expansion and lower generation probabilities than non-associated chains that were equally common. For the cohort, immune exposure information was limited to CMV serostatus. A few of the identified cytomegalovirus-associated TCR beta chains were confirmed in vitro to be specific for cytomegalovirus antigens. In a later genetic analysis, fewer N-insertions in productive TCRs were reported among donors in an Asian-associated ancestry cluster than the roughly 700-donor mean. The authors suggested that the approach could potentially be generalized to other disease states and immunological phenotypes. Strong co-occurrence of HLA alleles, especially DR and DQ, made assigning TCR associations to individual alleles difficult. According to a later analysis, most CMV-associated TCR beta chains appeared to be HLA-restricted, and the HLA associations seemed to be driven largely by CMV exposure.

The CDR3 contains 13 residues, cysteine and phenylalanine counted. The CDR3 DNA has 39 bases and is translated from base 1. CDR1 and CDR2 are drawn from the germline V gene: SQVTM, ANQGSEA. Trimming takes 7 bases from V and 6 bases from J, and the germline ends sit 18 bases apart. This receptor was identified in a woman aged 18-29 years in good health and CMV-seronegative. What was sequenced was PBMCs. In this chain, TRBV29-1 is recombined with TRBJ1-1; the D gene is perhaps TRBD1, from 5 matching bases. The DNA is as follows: TGCAGCGGTGGGATGGTAGGAGGGGCTGAAGCTTTCTTT. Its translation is CSGGMVGGAEAFF.